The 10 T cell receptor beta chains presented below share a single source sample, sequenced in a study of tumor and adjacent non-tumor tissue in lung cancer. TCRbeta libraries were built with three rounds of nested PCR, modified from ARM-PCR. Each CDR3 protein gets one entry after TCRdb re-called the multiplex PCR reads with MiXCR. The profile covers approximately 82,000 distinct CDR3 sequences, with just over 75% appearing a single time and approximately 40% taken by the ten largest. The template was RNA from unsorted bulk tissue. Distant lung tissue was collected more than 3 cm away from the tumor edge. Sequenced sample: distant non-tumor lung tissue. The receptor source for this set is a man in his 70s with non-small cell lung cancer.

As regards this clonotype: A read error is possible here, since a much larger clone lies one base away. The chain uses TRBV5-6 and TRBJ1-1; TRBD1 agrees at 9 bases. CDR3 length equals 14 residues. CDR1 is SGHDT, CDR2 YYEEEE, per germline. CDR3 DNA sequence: TGTGTCAGCAGTCAGGACAGGGGTCGTACTGAAGCTTTCTTT. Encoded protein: CVSSQDRGRTEAFF.

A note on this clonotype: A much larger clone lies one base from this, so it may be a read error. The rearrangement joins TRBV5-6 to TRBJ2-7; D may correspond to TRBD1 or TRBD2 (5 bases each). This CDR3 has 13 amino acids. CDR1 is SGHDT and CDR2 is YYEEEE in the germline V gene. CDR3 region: CASSFRVSREHYF. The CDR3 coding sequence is TGTGCCAGCAGCTTCAGGGTCTCGAGGGAGCATTACTTC.

In nucleotides, the CDR3 is TGCAGTGCTAGAGACAGTAAAAATGAAGCTTTCTTT. It codes for CSARDSKNEAFF. The J gene is TRBJ1-1, the V gene TRBV20-1; D call uncertain. The CDR3 covers 12 residues. CDR1 and CDR2 (germline): DFQATT, SNEGSKA (reference sequence). The germline V and J ends were trimmed by 0 bases and 7 bases, with 9 bases remaining between them.

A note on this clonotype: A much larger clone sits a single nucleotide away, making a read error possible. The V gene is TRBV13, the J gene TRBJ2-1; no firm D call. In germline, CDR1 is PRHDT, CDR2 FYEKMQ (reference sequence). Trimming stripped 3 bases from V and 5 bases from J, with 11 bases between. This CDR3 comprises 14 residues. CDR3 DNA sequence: TGTGCCAGCAGCTTGAGTGGTGTCGACAATGAGCAGTTCTTC. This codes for CASSLSGVDNEQFF.

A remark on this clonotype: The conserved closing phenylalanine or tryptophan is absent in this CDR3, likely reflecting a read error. CDR3 DNA sequence: TGTGACAGTAGCTATAGTGGGGTTGCAAGTAATGAAAAGCTGTTTATT. Translation: CDSSYSGVASNEKLFI. This chain connects TRBV11-2 to TRBJ1-4; no clear D gene. CDR1 is SGHAT and CDR2 is FQNNGV in the germline V gene. The CDR3 totals 16 residues.

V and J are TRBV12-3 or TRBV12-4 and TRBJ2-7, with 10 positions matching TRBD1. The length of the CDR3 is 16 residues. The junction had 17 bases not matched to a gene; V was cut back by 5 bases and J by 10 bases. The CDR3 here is CASSPSRDRGFHDQYF. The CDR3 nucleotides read TGTGCCAGCAGTCCGAGCCGGGACAGGGGATTCCATGATCAGTACTTC.

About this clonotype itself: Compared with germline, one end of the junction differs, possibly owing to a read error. CDR3 in amino acids: CASNIWNEQFF. The CDR3 nucleotides read TGTGCCAGCAATATATGGAATGAACAGTTCTTC. The gene calls are TRBV6-5 and TRBJ2-1, with unresolved D. Germline V gene data show CDR1 as MNHEY and CDR2 as SVGAGI. CDR3 size: 11 residues.

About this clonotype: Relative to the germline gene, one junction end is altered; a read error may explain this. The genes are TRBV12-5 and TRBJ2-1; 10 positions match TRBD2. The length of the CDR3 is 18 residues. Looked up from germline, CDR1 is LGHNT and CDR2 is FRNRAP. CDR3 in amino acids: CASSLVASGGISYNEQFF. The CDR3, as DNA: TGTGCTAGTAGTTTGGTAGCTAGCGGGGGAATCTCCTACAATGAGCAGTTCTTC.

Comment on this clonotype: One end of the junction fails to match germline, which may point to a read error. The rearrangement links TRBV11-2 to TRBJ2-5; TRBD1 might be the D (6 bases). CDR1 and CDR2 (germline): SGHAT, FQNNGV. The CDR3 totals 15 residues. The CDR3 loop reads CANSPRTVGQETQYF. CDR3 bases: TGTGCCAACAGCCCGAGGACAGTTGGGCAAGAGACCCAATACTTC.

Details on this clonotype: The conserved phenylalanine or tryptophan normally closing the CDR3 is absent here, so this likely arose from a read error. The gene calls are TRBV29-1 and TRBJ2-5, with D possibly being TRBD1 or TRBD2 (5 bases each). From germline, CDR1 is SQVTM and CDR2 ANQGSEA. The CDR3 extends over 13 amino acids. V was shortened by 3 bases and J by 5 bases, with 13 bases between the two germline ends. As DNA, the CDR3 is TGCAGCGTTGATGGGGGTGTTTGGGAGACCCAGTACTTA. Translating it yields CSVDGGVWETQYL.